This T cell receptor (beta chain) was observed in a study of shared clonotypes between healthy human individuals. At the level of the study: Donor composition was a couple of women and a few men, aged 18 to 49.

General observations from the study: Richness estimates generally favored naive over memory subsets. The sharing of approximately 4.6% of naive CD4 clonotypes was seen across a handful of donors.

The germline V gene has CDR1 LGHNA and CDR2 YSLEER. V was clipped by 3 bases and J by 9 bases; unmatched bases: 13. The CDR3 totals 17 residues. Sequencing used immunoSEQ multiplex PCR; TCRdb keeps in-frame clones, though not all of them. The repertoire includes around 2,000,000 clones, 85% to 95% of them detected once, and roughly 0.13% sits in the top ten. This clone was found once. What it binds is unknown. The V call is TRBV4-3, the J call TRBJ2-2, with 10 bases fitting TRBD1. The clonotype originates from a man younger than 30 in good health. The sequencing sample was made of naive CD4+ T cells sorted from blood. The subset was: CD45RA+ positively selected. CDR3: CASSQAEGTGVNRELFF. As DNA, the CDR3 is TGCGCCAGCAGCCAGGCCGAAGGGACAGGGGTCAACCGGGAGCTGTTTTTT.